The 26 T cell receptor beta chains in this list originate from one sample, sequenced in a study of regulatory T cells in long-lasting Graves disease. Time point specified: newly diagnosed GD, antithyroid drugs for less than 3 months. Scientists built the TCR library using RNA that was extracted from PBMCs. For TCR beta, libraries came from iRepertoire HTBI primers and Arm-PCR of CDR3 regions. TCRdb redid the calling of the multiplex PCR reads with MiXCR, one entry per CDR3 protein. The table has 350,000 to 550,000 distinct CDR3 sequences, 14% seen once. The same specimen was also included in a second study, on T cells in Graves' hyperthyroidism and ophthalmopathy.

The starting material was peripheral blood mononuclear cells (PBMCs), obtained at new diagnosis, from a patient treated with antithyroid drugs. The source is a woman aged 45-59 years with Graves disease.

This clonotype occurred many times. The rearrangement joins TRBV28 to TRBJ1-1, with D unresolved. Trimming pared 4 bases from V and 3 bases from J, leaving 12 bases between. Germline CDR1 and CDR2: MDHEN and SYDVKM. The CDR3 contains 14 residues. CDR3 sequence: CASSSTTGYTEAFF. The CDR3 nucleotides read TGTGCCAGCAGTTCGACTACCGGTTACACTGAAGCTTTCTTT.

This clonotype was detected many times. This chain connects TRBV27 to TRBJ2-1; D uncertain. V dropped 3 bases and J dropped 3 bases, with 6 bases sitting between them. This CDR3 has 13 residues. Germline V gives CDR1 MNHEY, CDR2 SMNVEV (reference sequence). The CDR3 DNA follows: TGTGCCAGCAGTTTCCTAGACTACAATGAGCAGTTCTTC. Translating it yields CASSFLDYNEQFF.

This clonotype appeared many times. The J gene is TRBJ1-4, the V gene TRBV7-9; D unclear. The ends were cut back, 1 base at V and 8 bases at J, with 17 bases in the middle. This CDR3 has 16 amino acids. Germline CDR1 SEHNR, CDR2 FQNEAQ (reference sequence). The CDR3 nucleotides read TGTGCCAGCAGCTTAGGAGTCTCAGCCCCAGGCGAAAAACTGTTTTTT. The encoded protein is CASSLGVSAPGEKLFF. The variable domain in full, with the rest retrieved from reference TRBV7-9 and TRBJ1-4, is DTGVSQNPRHKITKRGQNVTFRCDPISEHNRLYWYRQTLGQGPEFLTYFQNEAQLEKSRLLSDRFSAERPKGSFSTLEIQRTEQGDSAMYLCASSLGVSAPGEKLFFGSGTQLSVL.

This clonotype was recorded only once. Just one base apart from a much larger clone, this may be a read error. CDR3 sequence reads: CASSRDREGNTF. In DNA, the CDR3 is TGTGCCAGCAGCCGGGACAGGGAGGGCAACACCTTC. The chain joins TRBV2 to TRBJ1-2, with 9 positions matching TRBD1. J lost 12 bases, V lost 6 bases, and 8 bases had no gene match. This CDR3 is built from 12 residues. In germline, CDR1 is SNHLY, CDR2 FYNNEI.

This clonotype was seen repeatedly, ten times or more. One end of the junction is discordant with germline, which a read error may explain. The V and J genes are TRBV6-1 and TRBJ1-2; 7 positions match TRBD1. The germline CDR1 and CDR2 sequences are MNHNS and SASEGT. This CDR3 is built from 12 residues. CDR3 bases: TGTGCCAGCAGTGACCTTCGACAGGGCGGCTCCTTC. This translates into CASSDLRQGGSF.

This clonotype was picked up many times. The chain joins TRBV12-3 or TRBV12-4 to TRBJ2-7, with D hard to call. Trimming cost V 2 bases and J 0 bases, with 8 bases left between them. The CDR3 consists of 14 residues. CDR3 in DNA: TGTGCCAGCAGTTTAACCCTTGCCTCCTACGAGCAGTACTTC. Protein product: CASSLTLASYEQYF.

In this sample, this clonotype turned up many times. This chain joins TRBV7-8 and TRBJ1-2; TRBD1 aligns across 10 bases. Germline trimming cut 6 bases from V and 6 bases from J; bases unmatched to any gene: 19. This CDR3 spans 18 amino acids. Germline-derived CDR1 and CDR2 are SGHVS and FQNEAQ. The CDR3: CASRFNQPGQGRLDGYTF. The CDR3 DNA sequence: TGTGCCAGCAGATTCAACCAGCCGGGACAGGGGCGACTAGATGGCTACACCTTC.

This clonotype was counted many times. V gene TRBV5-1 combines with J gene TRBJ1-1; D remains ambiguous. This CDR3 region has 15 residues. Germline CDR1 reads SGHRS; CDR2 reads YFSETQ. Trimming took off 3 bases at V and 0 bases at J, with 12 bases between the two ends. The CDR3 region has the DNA TGCGCCAGCAGCTGGAACACAGATTTGAACACTGAAGCTTTCTTT. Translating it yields CASSWNTDLNTEAFF.

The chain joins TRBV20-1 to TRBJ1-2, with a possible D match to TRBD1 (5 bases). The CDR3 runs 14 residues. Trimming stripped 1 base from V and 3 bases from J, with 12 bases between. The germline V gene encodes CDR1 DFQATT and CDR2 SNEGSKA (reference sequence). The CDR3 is CSARAQGIDYGYTF. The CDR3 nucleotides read TGCAGTGCTAGAGCCCAGGGAATCGACTATGGCTACACCTTC.

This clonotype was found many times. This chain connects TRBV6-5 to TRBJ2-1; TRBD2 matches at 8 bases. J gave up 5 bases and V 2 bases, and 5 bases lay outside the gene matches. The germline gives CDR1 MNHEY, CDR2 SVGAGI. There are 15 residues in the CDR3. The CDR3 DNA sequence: TGTGCCAGCAGTTACACCCGAGCGGGAGACAATGAGCAGTTCTTC. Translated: CASSYTRAGDNEQFF.

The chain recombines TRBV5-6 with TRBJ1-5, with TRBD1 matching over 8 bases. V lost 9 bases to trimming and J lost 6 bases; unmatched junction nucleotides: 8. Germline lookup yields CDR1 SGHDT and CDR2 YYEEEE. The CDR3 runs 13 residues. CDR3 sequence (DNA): TGTGCCATAGGACAGGGTCAATCTCAGCCCCAGCATTTT. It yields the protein CAIGQGQSQPQHF.

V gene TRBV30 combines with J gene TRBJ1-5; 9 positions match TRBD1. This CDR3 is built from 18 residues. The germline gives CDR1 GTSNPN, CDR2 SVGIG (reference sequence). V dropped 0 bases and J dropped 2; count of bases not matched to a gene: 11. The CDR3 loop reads CAWSVRTTGGYGNQPQHF. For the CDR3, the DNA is TGTGCCTGGAGTGTAAGGACAACAGGGGGCTATGGCAATCAGCCCCAGCATTTT.

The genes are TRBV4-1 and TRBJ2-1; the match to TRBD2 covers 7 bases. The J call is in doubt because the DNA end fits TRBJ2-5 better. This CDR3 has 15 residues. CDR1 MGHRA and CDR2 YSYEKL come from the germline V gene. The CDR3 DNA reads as TGCGCCAGCAGCGTACCCGGGGGGACCGAAGAGACCCAGTACTTC. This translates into CASSVPGGTEETQYF.

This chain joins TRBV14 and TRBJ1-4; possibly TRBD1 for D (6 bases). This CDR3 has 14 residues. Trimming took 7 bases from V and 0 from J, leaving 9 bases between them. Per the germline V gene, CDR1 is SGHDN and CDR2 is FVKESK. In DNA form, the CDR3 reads TGTGCCAGCACCACAGGGTCAACTAATGAAAAACTGTTTTTT. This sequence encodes CASTTGSTNEKLFF. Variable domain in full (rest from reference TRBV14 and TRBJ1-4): EAGVTQFPSHSVIEKGQTVTLRCDPISGHDNLYWYRRVMGKEIKFLLHFVKESKQDESGMPNNRFLAERTGGTYSTLKVQPAELEDSGVYFCASTTGSTNEKLFFGSGTQLSVL.

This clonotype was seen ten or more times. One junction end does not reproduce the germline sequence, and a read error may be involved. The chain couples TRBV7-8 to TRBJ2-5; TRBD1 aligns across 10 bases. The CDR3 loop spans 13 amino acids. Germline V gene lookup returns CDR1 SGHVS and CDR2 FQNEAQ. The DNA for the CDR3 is TGTGCCAGCAGCTTAGCGGGGCTCGGGACAGGGGTCTTC. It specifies CASSLAGLGTGVF.

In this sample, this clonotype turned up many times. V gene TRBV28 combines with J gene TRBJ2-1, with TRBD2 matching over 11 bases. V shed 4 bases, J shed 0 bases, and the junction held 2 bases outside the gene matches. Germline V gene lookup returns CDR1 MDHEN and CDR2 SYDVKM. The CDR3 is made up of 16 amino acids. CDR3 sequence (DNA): TGTGCCAGCAGTTCCCTAGCGGGAGGCTCCTACAATGAGCAGTTCTTC. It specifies CASSSLAGGSYNEQFF.

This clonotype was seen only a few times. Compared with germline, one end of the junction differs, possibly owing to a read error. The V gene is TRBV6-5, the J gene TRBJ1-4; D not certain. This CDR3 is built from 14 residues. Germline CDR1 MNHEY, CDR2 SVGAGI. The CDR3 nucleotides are TGTGCCAGCAGTAACTCGGACCAAAATGAAAAACTGTTTTTT. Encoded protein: CASSNSDQNEKLFF.

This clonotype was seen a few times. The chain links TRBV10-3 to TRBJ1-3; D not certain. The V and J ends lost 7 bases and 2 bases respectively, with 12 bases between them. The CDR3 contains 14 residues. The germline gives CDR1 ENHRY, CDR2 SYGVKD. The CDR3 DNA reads TGTGCCATCAATCGACCCGGGCCTGGAAACACCATATATTTT. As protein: CAINRPGPGNTIYF.

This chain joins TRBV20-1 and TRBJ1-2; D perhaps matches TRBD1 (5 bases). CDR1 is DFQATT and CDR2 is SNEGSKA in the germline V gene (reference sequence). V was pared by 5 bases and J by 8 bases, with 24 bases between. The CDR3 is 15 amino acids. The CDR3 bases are TGCAGTGCTCGGGTGGGGCAGTCCGGAAAGAAGGGCTACACCTTC. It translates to CSARVGQSGKKGYTF.

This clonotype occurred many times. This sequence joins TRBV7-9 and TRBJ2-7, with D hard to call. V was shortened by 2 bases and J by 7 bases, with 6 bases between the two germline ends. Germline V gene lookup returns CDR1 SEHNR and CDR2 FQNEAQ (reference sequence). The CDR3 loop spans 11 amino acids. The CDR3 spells CASSLTREQYF. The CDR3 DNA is TGTGCCAGCAGCTTAACTCGGGAGCAGTACTTC.

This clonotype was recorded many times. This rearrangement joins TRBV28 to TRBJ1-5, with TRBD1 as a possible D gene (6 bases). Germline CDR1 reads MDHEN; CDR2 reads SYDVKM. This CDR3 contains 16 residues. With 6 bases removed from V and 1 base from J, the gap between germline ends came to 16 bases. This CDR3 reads CASSTWGQGSNQPQHF. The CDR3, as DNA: TGTGCCAGCAGCACCTGGGGGCAGGGGAGCAATCAGCCCCAGCATTTT.

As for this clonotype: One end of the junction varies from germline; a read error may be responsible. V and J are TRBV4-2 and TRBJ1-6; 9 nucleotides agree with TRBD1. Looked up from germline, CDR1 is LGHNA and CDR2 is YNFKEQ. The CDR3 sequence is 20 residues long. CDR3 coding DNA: TGTGCCAGCAGCCAAGATAGGATGGGAAGGGACAGGGTCTATAATCCACCCCTCCACTTT. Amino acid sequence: CASSQDRMGRDRVYNPPLHF.

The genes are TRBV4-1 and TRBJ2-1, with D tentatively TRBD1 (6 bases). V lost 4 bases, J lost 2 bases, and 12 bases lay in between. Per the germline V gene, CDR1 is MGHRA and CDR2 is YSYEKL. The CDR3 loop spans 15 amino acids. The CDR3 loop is CASSPYWDTYNEQFF. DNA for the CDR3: TGCGCCAGCAGCCCTTACTGGGACACCTACAATGAGCAGTTCTTC.

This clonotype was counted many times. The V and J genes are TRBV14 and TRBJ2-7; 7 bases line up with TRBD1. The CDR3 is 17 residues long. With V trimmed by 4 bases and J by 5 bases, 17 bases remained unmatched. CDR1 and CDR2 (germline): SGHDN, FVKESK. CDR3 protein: CASSPSEWTGAKDEQYF. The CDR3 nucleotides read TGTGCCAGCAGCCCGAGTGAGTGGACAGGCGCTAAGGACGAGCAGTACTTC.

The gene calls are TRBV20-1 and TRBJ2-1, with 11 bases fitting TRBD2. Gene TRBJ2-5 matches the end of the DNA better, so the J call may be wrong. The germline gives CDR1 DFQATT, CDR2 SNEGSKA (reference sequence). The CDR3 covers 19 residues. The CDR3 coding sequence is TGCAGTGCTAGAGATCTTAGCGGGAGGGCCGAGGAGATTAAAGAGACCCAGTACTTC. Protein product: CSARDLSGRAEEIKETQYF.

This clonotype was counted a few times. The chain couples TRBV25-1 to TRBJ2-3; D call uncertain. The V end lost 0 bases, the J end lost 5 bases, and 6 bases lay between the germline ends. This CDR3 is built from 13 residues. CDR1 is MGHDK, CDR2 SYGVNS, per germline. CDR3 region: CASSEYGGDTQYF. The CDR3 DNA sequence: TGTGCCAGCAGTGAATACGGCGGAGATACGCAGTATTTT.